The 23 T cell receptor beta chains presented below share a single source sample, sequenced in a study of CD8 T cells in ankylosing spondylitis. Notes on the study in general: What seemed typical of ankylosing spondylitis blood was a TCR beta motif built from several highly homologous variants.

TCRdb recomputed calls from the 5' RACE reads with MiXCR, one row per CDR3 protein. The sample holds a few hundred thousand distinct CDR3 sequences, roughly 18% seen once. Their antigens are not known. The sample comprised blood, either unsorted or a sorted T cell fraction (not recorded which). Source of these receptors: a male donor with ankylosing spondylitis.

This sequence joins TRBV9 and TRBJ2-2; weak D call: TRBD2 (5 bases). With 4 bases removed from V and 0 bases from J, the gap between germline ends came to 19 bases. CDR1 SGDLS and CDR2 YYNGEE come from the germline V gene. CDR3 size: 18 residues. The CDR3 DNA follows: TGTGCCAGCAGCCCCCTCTTTACGGGGAGCCCGAACACCGGGGAGCTGTTTTTT. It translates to CASSPLFTGSPNTGELFF. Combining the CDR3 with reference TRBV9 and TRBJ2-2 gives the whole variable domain DSGVTQTPKHLITATGQRVTLRCSPRSGDLSVYWYQQSLDQGLQFLIQYYNGEERAKGNILERFSAQQFPDLHSELNLSSLELGDSALYFCASSPLFTGSPNTGELFFGEGSRLTVL.

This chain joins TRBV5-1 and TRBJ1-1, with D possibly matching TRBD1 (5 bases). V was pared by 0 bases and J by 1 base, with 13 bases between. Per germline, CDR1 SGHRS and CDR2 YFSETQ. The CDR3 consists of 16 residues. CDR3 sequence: CASSLASQGWNTEAFF. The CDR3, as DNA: TGCGCCAGCAGCTTGGCCTCGCAGGGATGGAACACTGAAGCTTTCTTT.

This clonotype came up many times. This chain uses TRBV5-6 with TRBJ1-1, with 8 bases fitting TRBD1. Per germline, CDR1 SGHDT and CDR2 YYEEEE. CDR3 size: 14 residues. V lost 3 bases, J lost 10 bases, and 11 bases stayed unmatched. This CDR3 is CASSSLSGGERAFF. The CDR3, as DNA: TGTGCCAGCAGCTCTCTATCAGGGGGCGAAAGAGCTTTCTTT.

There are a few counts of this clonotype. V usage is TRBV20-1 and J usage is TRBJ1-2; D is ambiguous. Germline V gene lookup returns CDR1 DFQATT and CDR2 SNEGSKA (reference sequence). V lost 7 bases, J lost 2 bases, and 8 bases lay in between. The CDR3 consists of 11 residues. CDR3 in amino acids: CSVSNNYGYTF. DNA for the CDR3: TGCAGTGTCAGCAACAACTATGGCTACACCTTC.

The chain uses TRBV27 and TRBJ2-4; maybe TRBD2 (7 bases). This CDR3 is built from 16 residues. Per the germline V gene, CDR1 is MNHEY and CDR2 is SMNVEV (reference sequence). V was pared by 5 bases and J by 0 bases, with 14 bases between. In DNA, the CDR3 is TGTGCCAGCAGTGAATGGGGGGGCTTAGCCAAAAACATTCAGTACTTC. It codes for CASSEWGGLAKNIQYF.

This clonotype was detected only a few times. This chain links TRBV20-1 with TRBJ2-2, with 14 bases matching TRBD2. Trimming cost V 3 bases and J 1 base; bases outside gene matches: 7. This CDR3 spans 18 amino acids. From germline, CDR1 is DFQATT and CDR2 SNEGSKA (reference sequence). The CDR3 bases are TGCAGTGCTAGGGGGGGGACTAGCGGGAGTCGGAACACCGGGGAGCTGTTTTTT. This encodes CSARGGTSGSRNTGELFF.

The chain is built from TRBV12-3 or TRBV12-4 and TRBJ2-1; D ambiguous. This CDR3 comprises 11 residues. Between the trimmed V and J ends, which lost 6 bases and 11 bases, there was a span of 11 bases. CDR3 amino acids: CASRSYTKQFF. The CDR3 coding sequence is TGTGCCAGCAGATCCTACACCAAGCAGTTCTTC.

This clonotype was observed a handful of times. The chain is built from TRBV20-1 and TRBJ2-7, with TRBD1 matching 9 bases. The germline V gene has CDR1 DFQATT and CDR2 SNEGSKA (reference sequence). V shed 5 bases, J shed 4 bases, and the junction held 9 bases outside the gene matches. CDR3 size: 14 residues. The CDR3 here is CSARSGTGIYEQYF. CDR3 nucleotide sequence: TGCAGTGCTCGATCCGGGACAGGGATTTACGAGCAGTACTTC.

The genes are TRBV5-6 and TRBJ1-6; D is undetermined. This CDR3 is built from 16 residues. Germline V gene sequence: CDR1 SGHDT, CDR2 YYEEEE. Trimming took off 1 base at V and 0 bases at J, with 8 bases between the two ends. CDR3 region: CASSLRESSYNSPLHF. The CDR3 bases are TGTGCCAGCAGCTTGAGAGAAAGCTCCTATAATTCACCCCTCCACTTT.

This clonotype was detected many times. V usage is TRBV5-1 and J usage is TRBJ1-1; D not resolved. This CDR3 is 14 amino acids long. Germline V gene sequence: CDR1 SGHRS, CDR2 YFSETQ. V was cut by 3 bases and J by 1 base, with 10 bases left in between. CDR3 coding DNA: TGCGCCAGCAGCTCCTATACATCGAACACTGAAGCTTTCTTT. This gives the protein CASSSYTSNTEAFF.

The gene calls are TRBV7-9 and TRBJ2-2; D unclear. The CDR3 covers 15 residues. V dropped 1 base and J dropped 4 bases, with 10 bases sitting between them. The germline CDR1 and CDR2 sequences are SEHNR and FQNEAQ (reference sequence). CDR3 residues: CASSLGSERTGELFF. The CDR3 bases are TGTGCCAGCAGCTTAGGATCCGAGCGCACCGGGGAGCTGTTTTTT.

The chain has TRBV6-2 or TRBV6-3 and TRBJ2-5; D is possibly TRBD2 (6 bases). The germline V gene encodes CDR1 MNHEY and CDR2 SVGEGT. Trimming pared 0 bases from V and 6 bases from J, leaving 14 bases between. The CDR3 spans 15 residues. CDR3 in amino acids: CASSYSIGAGKTQYF. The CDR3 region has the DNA TGTGCCAGCAGTTACTCGATCGGGGCGGGGAAGACCCAGTACTTC.

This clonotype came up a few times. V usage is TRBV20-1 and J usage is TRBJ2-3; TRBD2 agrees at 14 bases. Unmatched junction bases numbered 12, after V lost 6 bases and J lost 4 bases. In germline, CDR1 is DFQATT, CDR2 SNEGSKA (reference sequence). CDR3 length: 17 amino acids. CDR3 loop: CSAPGTSGRTLPDTQYF. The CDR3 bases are TGCAGTGCCCCCGGGACTAGCGGGAGAACCCTTCCAGATACGCAGTATTTT.

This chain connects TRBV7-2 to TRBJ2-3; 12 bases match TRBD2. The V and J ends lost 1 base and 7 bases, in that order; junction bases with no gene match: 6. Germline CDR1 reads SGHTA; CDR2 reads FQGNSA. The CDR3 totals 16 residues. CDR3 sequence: CASSLELAGGSYTQYF. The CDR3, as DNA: TGTGCCAGCAGCTTAGAACTAGCGGGGGGATCCTATACGCAGTATTTT.

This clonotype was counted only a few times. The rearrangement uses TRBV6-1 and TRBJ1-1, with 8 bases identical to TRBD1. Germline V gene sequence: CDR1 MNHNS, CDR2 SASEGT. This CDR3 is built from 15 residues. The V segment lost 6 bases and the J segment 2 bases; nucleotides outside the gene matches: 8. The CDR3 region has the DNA TGTGCCAGCAGGCTCGGACAGGGCCCCAACACTGAAGCTTTCTTT. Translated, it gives CASRLGQGPNTEAFF.

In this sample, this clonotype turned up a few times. The CDR3 loop is CASKASGANVLTF. The CDR3 nucleotides are TGTGCCAGCAAGGCCTCTGGGGCCAACGTCCTGACTTTC. The chain is built from TRBV5-5 and TRBJ2-6; D remains ambiguous. The germline gives CDR1 SGHKS, CDR2 YYEKEE (reference sequence). The CDR3 has 13 amino acids. The germline V and J ends were trimmed by 6 bases and 0 bases, with 4 bases remaining between them.

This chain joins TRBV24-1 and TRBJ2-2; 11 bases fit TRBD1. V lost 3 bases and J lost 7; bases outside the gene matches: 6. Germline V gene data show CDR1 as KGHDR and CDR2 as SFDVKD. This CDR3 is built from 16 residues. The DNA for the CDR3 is TGTGCCACCAGTGATCCCCGGACAGGGGGCTTCGGGGAGCTGTTTTTT. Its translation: CATSDPRTGGFGELFF.

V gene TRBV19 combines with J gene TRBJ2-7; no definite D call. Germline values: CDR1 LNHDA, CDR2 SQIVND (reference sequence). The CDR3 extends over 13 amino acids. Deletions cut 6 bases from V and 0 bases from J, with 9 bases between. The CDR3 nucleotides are TGTGCCAGTAGCCCCAATTTCTCCTACGAGCAGTACTTC. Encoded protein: CASSPNFSYEQYF.

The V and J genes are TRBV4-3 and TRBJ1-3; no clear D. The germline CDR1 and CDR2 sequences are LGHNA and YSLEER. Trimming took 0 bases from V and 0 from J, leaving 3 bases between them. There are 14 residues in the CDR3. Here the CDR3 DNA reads TGCGCCAGCAGCCAAGATGCCTCTGGAAACACCATATATTTT. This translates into CASSQDASGNTIYF.

Here the CDR3 DNA reads TGTGCCAGCAGCCCCTACGTGGTGGCGAACACCGGGGAGCTGTTTTTT. The encoded protein is CASSPYVVANTGELFF. The rearrangement links TRBV9 to TRBJ2-2; D is ambiguous. CDR1 and CDR2 from the germline V gene are SGDLS and YYNGEE. V dropped 4 bases and J dropped 0 bases, with 13 bases sitting between them. The CDR3 length is 16 residues. Supplemented by reference TRBV9 and TRBJ2-2, the full variable domain reads DSGVTQTPKHLITATGQRVTLRCSPRSGDLSVYWYQQSLDQGLQFLIQYYNGEERAKGNILERFSAQQFPDLHSELNLSSLELGDSALYFCASSPYVVANTGELFFGEGSRLTVL.

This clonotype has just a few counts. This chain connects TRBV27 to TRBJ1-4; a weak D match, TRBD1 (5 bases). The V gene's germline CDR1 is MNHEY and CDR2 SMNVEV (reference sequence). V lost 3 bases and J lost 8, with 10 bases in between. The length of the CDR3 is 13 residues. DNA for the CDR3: TGTGCCAGCAGTTTCCAGGCAGGGGAAAAACTGTTTTTT. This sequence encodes CASSFQAGEKLFF. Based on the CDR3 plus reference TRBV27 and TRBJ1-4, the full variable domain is EAQVTQNPRYLITVTGKKLTVTCSQNMNHEYMSWYRQDPGLGLRQIYYSMNVEVTDKGDVPEGYKVSRKEKRNFPLILESPSPNQTSLYFCASSFQAGEKLFFGSGTQLSVL.

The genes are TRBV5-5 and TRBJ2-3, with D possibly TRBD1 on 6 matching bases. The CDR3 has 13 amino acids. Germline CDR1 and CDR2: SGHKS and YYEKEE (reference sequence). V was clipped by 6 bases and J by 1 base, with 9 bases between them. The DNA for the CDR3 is TGTGCCAGCATGCGACAGGGCACAGATACGCAGTATTTT. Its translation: CASMRQGTDTQYF.

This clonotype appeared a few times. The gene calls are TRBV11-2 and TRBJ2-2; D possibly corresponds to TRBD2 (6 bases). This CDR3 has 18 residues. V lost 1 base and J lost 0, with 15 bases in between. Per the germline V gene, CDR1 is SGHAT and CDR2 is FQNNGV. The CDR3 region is CASSLVSWLAPNTGELFF. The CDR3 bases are TGTGCCAGCAGCTTAGTGAGCTGGCTAGCGCCGAACACCGGGGAGCTGTTTTTT.